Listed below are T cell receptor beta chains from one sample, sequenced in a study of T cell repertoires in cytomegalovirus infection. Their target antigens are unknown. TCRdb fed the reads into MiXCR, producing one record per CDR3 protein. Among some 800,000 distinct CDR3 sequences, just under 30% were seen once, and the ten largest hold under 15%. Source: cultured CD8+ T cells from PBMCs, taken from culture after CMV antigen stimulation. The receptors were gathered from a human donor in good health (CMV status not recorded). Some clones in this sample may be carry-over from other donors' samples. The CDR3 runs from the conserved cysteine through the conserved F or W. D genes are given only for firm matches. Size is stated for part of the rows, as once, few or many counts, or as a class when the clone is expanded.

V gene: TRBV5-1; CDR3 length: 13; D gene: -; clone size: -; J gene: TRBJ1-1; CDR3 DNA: TGCGCCAGCAGCTTGTATAACCGCGAGGGAGCTTTCTTT; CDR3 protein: CASSLYNREGAFF
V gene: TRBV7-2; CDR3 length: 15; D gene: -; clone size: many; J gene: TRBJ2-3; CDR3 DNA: TGTGCCAGCAGCTTAGTGGGGCGAAGCACAGATACGCAGTATTTT; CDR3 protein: CASSLVGRSTDTQYF
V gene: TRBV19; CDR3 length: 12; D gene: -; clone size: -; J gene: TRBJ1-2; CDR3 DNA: TGTGCCAGTAGTGCCGGGACGTATGGCTACACCTTC; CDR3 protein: CASSAGTYGYTF
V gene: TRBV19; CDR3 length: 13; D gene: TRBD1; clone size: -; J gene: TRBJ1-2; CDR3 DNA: TGTGCCAGCACTGACAGGGGTGACTATGGCTACACCTTC; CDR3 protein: CASTDRGDYGYTF
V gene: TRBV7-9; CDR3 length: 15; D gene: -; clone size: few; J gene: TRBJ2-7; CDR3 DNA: TGTGCCAGCAGCTTAGCGAAACGGAGTCACTACGAGCAGTACTTC; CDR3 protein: CASSLAKRSHYEQYF
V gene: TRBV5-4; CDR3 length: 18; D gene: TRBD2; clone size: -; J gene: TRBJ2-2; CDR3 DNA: TGTGCCAGCAGCGGCGCGCGGGGGGGCCAATCTAACACCGGGGAGCTGTTTTTT; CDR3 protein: CASSGARGGQSNTGELFF
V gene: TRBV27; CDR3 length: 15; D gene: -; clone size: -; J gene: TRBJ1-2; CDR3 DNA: TGTGCCAGCAGTTTATATGCGGTAGATAACTATGGCTACACCTTC; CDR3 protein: CASSLYAVDNYGYTF
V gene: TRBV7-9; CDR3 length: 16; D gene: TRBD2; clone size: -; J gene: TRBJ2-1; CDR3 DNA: TGTGCCAGCAGCTTCCCCGGACTAGTGGGGACCCATGAGCAGTTCTTC; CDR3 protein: CASSFPGLVGTHEQFF
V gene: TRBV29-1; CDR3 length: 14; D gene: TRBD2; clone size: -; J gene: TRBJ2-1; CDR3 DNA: TGCAGCCCCGGGACTAGCGGGTCGGAGCATGAGCAGTTCTTC; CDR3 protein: CSPGTSGSEHEQFF
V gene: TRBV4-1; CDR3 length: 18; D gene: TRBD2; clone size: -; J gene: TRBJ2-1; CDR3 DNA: TGCGCCAGCAGCCAAGAATGGTCTAGCGGGGGGCCCTACAATGAGCAGTTCTTC; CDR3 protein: CASSQEWSSGGPYNEQFF
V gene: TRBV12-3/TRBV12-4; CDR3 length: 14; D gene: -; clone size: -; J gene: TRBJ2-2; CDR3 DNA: TGTGCCAGCAACCAGGGGGGGAACACCGGGGAGCTGTTTTTT; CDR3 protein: CASNQGGNTGELFF
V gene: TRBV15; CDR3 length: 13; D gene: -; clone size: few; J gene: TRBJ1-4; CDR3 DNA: TGTGCCACCAGCACATGGGCGGGTGAAAAACTGTTTTTT; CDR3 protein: CATSTWAGEKLFF
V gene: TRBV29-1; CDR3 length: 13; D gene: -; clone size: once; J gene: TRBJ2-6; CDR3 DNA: TGCAGTGCCACCTTATTTGGGGCCAACGTCCTGACTTTC; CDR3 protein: CSATLFGANVLTF
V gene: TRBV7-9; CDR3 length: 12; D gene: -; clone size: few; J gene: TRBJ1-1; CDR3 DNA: TGTGCCAGCGTAACGATGAACACTGAAGCTTTCTTT; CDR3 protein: CASVTMNTEAFF
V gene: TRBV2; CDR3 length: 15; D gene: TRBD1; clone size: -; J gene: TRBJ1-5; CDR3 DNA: TGTGCCAGCAGTGAGGAAAGGGGGCAAAATCAGCCCCAGCATTTT; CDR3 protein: CASSEERGQNQPQHF
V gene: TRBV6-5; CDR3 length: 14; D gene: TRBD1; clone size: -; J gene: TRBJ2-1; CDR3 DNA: TGTGCCAGCAACTCCCGGGACAGTTACAATGAGCAGTTCTTC; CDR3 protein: CASNSRDSYNEQFF
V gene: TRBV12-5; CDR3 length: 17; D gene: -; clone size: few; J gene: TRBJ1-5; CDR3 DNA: TGTGCTAGTGGTTTCGGTATGGGTGGGAAGAACAATCAGCCCCAGCATTTT; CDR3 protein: CASGFGMGGKNNQPQHF
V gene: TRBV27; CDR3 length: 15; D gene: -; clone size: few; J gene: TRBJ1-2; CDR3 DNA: TGTGCCAGCAGTCCGCGGACAGATAATAACTATGGCTACACCTTC; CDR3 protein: CASSPRTDNNYGYTF
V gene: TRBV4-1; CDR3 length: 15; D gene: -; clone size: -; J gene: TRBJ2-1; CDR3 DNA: TGCGCCAGCGCAGCTTCTTCGGGCTCCTACAATGAGCAGTTCTTC; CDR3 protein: CASAASSGSYNEQFF
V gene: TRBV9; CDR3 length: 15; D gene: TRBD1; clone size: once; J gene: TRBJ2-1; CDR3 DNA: TGTGCCAGCAGCGCAACAGGGGGCCTTTACAATGAGCAGTTCTTC; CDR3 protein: CASSATGGLYNEQFF
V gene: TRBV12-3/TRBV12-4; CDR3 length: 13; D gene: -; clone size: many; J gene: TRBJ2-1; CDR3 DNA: TGTGCCAGCAGTCTCGTGGCCGGCGGGGAGCAGTTCTTC; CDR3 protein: CASSLVAGGEQFF
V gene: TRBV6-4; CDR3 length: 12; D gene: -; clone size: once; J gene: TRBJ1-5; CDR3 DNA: TGTGCCAGGCCTAACAGGGCGCAGCCCCAGCATTTT; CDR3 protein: CARPNRAQPQHF
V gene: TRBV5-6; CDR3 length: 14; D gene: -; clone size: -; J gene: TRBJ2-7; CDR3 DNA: TGTGCCAGCAGCTACTGGGAACGGGCCTACGAGCAGTACTTC; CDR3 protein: CASSYWERAYEQYF
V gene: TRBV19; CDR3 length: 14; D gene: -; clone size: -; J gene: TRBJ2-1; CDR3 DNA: TGTGCCAGTAGTATGGGGGGGCCGACACATGAGCAGTTCTTC; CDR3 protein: CASSMGGPTHEQFF
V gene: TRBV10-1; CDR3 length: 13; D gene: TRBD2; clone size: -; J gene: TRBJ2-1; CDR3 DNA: TGCGCCAGCAGCGCCGGGACTAGCGATGAGCAGTTCTTC; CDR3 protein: CASSAGTSDEQFF
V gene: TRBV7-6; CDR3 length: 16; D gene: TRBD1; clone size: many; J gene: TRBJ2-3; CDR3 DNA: TGTGCCAGCAGCTCTCGGACAGGGGGCCCCACAGATACGCAGTATTTT; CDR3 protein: CASSSRTGGPTDTQYF
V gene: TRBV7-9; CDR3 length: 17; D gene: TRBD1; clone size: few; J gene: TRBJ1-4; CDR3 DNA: TGTGCCAGCAGCCACCAAAACCAGGGGGTCGTAGAGGAAAAACTGTTTTTT; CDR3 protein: CASSHQNQGVVEEKLFF
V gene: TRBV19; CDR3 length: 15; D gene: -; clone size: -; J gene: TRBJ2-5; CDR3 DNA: TGTGCCAGTCACGCACGCGGGTTTGGAGATCGGACCCAGTACTTC; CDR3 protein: CASHARGFGDRTQYF
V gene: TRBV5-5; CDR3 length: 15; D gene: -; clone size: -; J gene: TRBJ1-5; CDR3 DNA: TGTGCCAGCAGCGCGACTACAGGGTCTCTTCAGCCCCAGCATTTT; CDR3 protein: CASSATTGSLQPQHF